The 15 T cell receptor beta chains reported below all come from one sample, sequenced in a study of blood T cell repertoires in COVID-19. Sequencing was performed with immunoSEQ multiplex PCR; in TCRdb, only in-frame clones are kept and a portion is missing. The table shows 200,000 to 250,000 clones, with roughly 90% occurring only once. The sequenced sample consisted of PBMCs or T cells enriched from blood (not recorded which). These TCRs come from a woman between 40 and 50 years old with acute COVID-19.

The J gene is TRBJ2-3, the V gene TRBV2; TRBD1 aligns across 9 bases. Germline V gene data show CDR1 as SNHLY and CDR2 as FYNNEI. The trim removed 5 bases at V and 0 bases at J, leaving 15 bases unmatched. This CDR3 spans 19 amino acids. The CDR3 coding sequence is TGTGCCAGCAGTACAGGGGGCCTCAGTCGCGCTTCTAGCACAGATACGCAGTATTTT. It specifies CASSTGGLSRASSTDTQYF.

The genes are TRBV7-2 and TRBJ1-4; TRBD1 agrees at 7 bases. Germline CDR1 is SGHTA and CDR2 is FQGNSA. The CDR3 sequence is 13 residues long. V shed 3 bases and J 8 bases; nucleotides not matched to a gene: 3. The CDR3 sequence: CASSLRQGEKLFF. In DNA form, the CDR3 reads TGTGCCAGCAGCTTGAGACAGGGAGAAAAACTGTTTTTT. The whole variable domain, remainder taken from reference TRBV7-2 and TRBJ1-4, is GAGVSQSPSNKVTEKGKDVELRCDPISGHTALYWYRQSLGQGLEFLIYFQGNSAPDKSGLPSDRFSAERTGGSVSTLTIQRTQQEDSAVYLCASSLRQGEKLFFGSGTQLSVL.

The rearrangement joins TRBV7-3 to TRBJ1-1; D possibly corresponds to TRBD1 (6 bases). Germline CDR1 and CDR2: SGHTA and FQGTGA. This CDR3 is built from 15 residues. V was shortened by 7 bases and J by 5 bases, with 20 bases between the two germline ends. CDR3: CASTTRGAKATEAFF. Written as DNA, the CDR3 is TGTGCCAGCACCACTCGGGGGGCTAAGGCTACTGAAGCTTTCTTT.

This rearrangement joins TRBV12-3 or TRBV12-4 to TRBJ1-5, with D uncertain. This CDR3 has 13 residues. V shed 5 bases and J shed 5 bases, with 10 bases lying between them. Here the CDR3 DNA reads TGTGCCAGCAGTCCCGTCGGTTATCAGCCCCAGCATTTT. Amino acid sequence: CASSPVGYQPQHF.

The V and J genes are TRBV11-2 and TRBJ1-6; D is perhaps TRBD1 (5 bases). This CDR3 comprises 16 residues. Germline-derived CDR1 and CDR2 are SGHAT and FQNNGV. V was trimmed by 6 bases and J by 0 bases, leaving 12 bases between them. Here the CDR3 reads CASSRQRSSYNSPLHF. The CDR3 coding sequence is TGTGCCAGCAGTCGACAGCGATCCTCCTATAATTCACCCCTCCACTTT.

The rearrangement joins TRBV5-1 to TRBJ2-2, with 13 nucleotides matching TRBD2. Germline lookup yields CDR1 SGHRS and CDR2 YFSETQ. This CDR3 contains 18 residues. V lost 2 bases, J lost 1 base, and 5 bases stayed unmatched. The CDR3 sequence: CASSFTGLAGKNTGELFF. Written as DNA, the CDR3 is TGCGCCAGCAGCTTTACGGGACTAGCGGGGAAGAACACCGGGGAGCTGTTTTTT.

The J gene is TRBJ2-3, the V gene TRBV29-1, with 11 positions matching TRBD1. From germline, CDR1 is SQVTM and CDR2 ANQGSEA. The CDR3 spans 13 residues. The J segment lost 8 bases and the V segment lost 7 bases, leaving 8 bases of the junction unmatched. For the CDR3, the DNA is TGCAGCGCCGGGACAGGGGGAGTATCTACGCAGTATTTT. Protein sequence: CSAGTGGVSTQYF.

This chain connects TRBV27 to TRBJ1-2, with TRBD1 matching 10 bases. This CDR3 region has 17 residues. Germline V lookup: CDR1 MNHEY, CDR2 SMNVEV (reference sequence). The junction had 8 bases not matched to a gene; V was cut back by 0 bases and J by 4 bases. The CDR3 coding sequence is TGTGCCAGCAGTTTATCCTCGTGGACAGGGGGTAGCTATGGCTACACCTTC. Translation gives CASSLSSWTGGSYGYTF.

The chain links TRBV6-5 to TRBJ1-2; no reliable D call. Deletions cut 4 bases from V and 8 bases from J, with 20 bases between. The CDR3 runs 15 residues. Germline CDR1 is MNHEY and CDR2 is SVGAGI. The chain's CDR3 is CASSSYGASSYGYTF. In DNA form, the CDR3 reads TGTGCCAGCAGTTCTTACGGAGCGAGCTCGTACGGCTACACCTTC.

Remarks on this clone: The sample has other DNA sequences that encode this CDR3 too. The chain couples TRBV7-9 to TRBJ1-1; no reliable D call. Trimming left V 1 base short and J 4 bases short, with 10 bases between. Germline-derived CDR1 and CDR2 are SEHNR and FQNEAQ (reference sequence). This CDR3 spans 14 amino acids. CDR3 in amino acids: CASSLVAGITEAFF. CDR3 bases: TGTGCCAGCAGCTTAGTGGCGGGGATCACTGAAGCTTTCTTT.

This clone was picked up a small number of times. CDR3 bases: TGCAGCGTCTCAGGCGATGAGCAGTTCTTC. The encoded protein is CSVSGDEQFF. This rearrangement joins TRBV29-1 to TRBJ2-1; unclear D gene. The germline gives CDR1 SQVTM, CDR2 ANQGSEA. The CDR3 runs to 10 residues. V lost 6 bases to trimming and J lost 8 bases, with 8 bases between them.

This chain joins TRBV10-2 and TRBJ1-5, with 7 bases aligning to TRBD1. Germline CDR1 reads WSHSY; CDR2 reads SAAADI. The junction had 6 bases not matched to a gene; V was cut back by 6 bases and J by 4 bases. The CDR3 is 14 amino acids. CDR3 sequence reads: CASSQTGINQPQHF. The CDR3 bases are TGCGCCAGCAGCCAGACAGGGATTAATCAGCCCCAGCATTTT.

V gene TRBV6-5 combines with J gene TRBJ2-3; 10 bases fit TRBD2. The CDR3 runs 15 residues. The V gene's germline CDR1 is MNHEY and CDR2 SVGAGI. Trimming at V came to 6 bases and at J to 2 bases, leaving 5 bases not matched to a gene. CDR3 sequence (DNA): TGTGCCAGCAGGCTCCTAGCGGGGGTCACAGATACGCAGTATTTT. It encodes CASRLLAGVTDTQYF.

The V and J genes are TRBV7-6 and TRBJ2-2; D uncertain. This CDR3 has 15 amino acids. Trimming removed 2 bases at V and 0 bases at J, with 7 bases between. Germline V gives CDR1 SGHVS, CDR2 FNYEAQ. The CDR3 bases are TGTGCCAGCAGCTTAATTTCTGCGAACACCGGGGAGCTGTTTTTT. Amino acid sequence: CASSLISANTGELFF.

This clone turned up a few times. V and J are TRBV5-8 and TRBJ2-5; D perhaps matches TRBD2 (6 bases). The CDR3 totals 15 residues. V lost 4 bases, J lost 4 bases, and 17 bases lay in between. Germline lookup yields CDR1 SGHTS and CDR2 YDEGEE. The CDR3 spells CASSLTRGTGETQYF. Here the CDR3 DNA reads TGTGCCAGCAGCCTCACGCGCGGGACGGGAGAGACCCAGTACTTC.